The present T cell receptor (beta chain) was sequenced within a study of blood T cell repertoires in COVID-19. The assay was immunoSEQ multiplex PCR, and TCRdb's table has in-frame clones only and misses some. Of 140,000 to 150,000 clones listed, 80% are singletons. Germline values: CDR1 MNHEY, CDR2 SVGAGI. V was pared by 6 bases and J by 6 bases, with 12 bases between. The CDR3 is 13 amino acids. The chain joins TRBV6-5 to TRBJ1-5, with D unresolved. Sample: peripheral blood. The sequence derives from a woman aged 45-65 years with acute or convalescent COVID-19. The CDR3 DNA is TGTGCCAGCAGACTCCTCCTAGTTCAGCCCCAGCATTTT. Residues: CASRLLLVQPQHF.